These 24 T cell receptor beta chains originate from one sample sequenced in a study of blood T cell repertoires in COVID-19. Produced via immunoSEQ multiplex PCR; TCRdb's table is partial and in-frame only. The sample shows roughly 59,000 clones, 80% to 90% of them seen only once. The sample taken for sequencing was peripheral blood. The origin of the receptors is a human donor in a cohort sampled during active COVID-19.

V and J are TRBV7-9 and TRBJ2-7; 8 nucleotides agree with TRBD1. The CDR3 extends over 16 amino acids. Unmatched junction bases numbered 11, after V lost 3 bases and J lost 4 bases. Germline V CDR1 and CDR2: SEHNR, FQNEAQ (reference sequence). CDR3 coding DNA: TGTGCCAGCAGCTTTAGAGGACAGGGCAGGTCGTACGAGCAGTACTTC. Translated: CASSFRGQGRSYEQYF.

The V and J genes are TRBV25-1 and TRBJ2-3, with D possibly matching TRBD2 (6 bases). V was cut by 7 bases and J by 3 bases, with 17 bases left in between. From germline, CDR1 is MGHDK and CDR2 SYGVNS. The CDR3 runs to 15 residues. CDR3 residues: CASIPWGVGTDTQYF. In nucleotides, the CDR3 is TGTGCCAGCATCCCCTGGGGGGTCGGTACAGATACGCAGTATTTT.

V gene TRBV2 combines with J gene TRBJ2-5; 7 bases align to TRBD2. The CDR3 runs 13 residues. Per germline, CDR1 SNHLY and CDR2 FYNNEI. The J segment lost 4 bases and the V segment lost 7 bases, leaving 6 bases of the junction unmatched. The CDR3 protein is CASMRGGGETQYF. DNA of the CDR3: TGTGCCAGCATGAGGGGCGGGGGAGAGACCCAGTACTTC.

The CDR3 reads CASSSGTSGGYNEQFF. CDR3 DNA sequence: TGTGCCAGCAGCTCAGGGACTAGCGGAGGATACAATGAGCAGTTCTTC. The V call is TRBV7-3, the J call TRBJ2-1; 11 nucleotides line up with TRBD2. There are 16 residues in the CDR3. Unmatched junction bases numbered 6, after V lost 4 bases and J lost 4 bases. Germline V gives CDR1 SGHTA, CDR2 FQGTGA.

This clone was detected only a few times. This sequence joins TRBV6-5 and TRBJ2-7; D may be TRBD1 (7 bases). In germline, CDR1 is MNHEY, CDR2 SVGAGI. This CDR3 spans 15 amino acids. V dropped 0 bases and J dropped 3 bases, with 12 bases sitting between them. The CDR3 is CASSYSAGGNYEQYF. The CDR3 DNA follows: TGTGCCAGCAGTTACTCGGCAGGGGGGAACTACGAGCAGTACTTC.

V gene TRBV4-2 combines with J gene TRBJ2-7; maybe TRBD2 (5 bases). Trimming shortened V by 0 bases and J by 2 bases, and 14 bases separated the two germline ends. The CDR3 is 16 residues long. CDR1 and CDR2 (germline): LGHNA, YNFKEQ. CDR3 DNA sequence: TGTGCCAGCAGCCAAGAGTCCGGCGGGTTCCCCTACGAGCAGTACTTC. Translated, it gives CASSQESGGFPYEQYF.

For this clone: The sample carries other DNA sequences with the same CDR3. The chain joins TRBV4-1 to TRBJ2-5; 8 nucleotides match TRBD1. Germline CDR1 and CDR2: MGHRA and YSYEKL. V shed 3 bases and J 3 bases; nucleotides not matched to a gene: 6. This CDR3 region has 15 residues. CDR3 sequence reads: CASSQDGQGKETQYF. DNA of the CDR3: TGCGCCAGCAGCCAGGACGGACAGGGTAAAGAGACCCAGTACTTC.

Here the CDR3 DNA reads TGCGCCAGCAGCCCAGGACTAGCGGGGGCCACCTACAATGAGCAGTTCTTC. Amino acid sequence: CASSPGLAGATYNEQFF. The chain couples TRBV5-1 to TRBJ2-1, with 13 bases that match TRBD2. Per the germline V gene, CDR1 is SGHRS and CDR2 is YFSETQ. J lost 2 bases, V lost 4 bases, and 6 bases had no gene match. This CDR3 region has 17 residues. Based on the CDR3 plus reference TRBV5-1 and TRBJ2-1, the full variable domain is KAGVTQTPRYLIKTRGQQVTLSCSPISGHRSVSWYQQTPGQGLQFLFEYFSETQRNKGNFPGRFSGRQFSNSRSEMNVSTLELGDSALYLCASSPGLAGATYNEQFFGPGTRLTVL.

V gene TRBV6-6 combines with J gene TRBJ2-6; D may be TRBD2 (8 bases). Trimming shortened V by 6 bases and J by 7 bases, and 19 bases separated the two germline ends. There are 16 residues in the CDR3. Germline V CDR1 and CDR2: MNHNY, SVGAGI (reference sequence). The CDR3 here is CASRRGRGESANVLTF. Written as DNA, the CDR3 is TGTGCCAGCAGAAGGGGGCGGGGGGAAAGCGCCAACGTCCTGACTTTC.

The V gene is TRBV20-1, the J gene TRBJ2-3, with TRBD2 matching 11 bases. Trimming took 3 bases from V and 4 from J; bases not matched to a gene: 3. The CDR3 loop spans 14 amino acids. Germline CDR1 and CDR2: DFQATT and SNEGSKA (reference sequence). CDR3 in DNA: TGCAGTGCTAGTAGCGGGGGGGCCGCAGATACGCAGTATTTT. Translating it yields CSASSGGAADTQYF.

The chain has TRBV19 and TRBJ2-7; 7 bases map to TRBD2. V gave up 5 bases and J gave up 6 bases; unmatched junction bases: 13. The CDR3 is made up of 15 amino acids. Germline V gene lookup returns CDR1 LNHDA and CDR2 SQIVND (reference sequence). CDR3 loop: CASSAPGLQYREQYF. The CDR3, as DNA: TGTGCCAGTAGTGCACCGGGACTACAATATCGCGAGCAGTACTTC.

CDR3 protein: CASARGGSTDTQYF. CDR3 DNA sequence: TGTGCCAGCGCAAGGGGGGGAAGCACAGATACGCAGTATTTT. The chain employs TRBV2 and TRBJ2-3, with D maybe TRBD2 (7 bases). The ends were cut back, 8 bases at V and 0 bases at J, with 12 bases in the middle. Germline CDR1 is SNHLY and CDR2 is FYNNEI. The CDR3 is 14 residues long.

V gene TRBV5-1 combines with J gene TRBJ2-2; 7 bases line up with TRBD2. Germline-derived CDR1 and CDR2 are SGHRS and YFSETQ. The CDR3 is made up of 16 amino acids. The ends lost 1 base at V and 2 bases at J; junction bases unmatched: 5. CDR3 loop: CASSLRGLPNTGELFF. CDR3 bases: TGCGCCAGCAGCTTGAGGGGACTACCCAACACCGGGGAGCTGTTTTTT.

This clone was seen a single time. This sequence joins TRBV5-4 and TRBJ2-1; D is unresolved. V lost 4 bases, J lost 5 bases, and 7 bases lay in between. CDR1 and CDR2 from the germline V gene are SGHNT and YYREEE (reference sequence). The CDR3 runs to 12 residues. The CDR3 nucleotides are TGTGCCAGCAGCAGAACAGACAATGAGCAGTTCTTC. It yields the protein CASSRTDNEQFF.

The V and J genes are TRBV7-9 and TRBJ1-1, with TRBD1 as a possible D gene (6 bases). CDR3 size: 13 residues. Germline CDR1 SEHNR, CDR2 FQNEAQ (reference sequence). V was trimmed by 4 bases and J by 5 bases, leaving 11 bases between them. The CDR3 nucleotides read TGTGCCAGCAGCTCCGAGGGGGGGACTGAAGCTTTCTTT. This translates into CASSSEGGTEAFF.

CDR3 sequence reads: CASSMAGGFNEKLFF. The CDR3 region has the DNA TGTGCCAGCAGCATGGCGGGGGGTTTTAATGAAAAACTGTTTTTT. V is TRBV5-4 and J is TRBJ1-4; TRBD1 is a possible D gene (5 bases). This CDR3 is 15 amino acids long. CDR1 and CDR2 (germline): SGHNT, YYREEE (reference sequence). Trimming stripped 4 bases from V and 4 bases from J, with 14 bases between. The full variable domain, completed using reference TRBV5-4 and TRBJ1-4, is ETGVTQSPTHLIKTRGQQVTLRCSSQSGHNTVSWYQQALGQGPQFIFQYYREEENGRGNFPPRFSGLQFPNYSSELNVNALELDDSALYLCASSMAGGFNEKLFFGSGTQLSVL.

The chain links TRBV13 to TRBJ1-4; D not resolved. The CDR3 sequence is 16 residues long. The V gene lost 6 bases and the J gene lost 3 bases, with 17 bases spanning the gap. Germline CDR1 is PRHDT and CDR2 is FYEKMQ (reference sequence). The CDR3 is CASRPAKGGSNEKLFF. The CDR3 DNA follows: TGTGCCAGCAGACCCGCGAAAGGAGGCTCTAATGAAAAACTGTTTTTT.

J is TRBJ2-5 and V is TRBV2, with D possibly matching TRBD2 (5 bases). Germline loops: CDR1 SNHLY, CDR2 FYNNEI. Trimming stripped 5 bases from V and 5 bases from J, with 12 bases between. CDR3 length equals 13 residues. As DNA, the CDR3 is TGTGCCAGCAGTACAACTAGAGATGAGACCCAGTACTTC. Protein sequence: CASSTTRDETQYF.

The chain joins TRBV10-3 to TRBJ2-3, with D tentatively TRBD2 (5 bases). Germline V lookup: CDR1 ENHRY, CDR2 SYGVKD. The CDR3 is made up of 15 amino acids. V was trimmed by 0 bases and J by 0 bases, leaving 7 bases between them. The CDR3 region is CAISESAGSTDTQYF. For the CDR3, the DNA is TGTGCCATCAGTGAGTCGGCGGGCAGCACAGATACGCAGTATTTT.

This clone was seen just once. The CDR3 protein is CASSLEKGNEQFF. In DNA, the CDR3 is TGCGCCAGCAGCTTGGAAAAGGGGAATGAGCAGTTCTTC. The chain recombines TRBV5-1 with TRBJ2-1, with a possible D match to TRBD1 (5 bases). The germline V and J ends were trimmed by 0 bases and 7 bases, with 8 bases remaining between them. Germline CDR1 and CDR2: SGHRS and YFSETQ. This CDR3 is built from 13 residues.

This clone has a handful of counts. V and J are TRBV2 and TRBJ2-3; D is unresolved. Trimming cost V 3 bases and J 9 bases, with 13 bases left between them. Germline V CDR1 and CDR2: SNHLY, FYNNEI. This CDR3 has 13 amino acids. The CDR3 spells CASSERLSLTQYF. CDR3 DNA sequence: TGTGCCAGCAGTGAGCGACTCTCTTTGACGCAGTATTTT.

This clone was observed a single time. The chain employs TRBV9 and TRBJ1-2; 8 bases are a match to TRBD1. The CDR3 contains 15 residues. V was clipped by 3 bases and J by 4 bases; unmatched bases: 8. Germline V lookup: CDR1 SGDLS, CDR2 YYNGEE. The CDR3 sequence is CASSGGQGAFYGYTF. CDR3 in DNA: TGTGCCAGCAGCGGGGGCCAGGGGGCATTCTATGGCTACACCTTC.

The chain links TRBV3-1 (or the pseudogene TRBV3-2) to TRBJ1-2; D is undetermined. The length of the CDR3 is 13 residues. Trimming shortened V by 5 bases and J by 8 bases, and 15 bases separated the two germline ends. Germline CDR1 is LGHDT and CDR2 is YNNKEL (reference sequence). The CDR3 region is CASSSGSPRGYTF. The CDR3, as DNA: TGTGCCAGCAGCTCCGGGTCCCCGAGGGGCTACACCTTC.

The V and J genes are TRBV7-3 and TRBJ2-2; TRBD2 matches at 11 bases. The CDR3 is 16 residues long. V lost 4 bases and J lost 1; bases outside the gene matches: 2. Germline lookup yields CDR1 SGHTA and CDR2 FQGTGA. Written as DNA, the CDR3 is TGTGCCAGCAGCTCTAGCGGGAGGATGAACACCGGGGAGCTGTTTTTT. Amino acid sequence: CASSSSGRMNTGELFF.